This is a list of T cell receptor beta chains from one sample in a study of control samples from healthy donors and cancer patients. The repertoire was sequenced with immunoSEQ multiplex PCR; TCRdb's copy has only in-frame clones and lacks some. Among 95,000 to 150,000 clones listed, roughly 92% were seen once. Sequenced sample: blood. The source of these receptors is a woman under 30 in good health. Both conserved end residues are part of each CDR3. The order of the fields is clone size, D gene, J gene, V gene, CDR3 DNA, CDR3 protein. A D gene is named only where the DNA matches it firmly. Size is stated for part of the rows, as once, few or many counts, or as a class when the clone is expanded.

abundance: -; d_gene: TRBD2; j_gene: TRBJ2-5; v_gene: TRBV7-2; CDR3nt: TGTGCCAGCAGCTCCCGGACTAGCGGGAGTAGAGAGACCCAGTACTTC; CDR3aa: CASSSRTSGSRETQYF
abundance: -; d_gene: TRBD2; j_gene: TRBJ2-7; v_gene: TRBV7-8; CDR3nt: TGTGCCAGCTCAAGGAGCGGGAGGGTATACGAGCAGTACTTC; CDR3aa: CASSRSGRVYEQYF
abundance: -; d_gene: TRBD1; j_gene: TRBJ1-1; v_gene: TRBV23-1; CDR3nt: TGCGCCAGCAGTCAATCGCGGGGGGCCAGGGGGGTTCAAGAGGTTGAAGCTTTCTTT; CDR3aa: CASSQSRGARGVQEVEAFF
abundance: -; d_gene: -; j_gene: TRBJ1-3; v_gene: TRBV28; CDR3nt: TGTGCCAGCAGTTTATTCGGTTCTGGAAACACCATATATTTT; CDR3aa: CASSLFGSGNTIYF
abundance: once; d_gene: -; j_gene: TRBJ2-5; v_gene: TRBV20-1; CDR3nt: TGCAGTGCTAGTGATGACAAAGCGGTCCAAGAGACCCAGTACTTC; CDR3aa: CSASDDKAVQETQYF
abundance: -; d_gene: -; j_gene: TRBJ2-4; v_gene: TRBV18; CDR3nt: TGTGCCAGCTCACCCGTCCATAACAAAAACATTCAGTACTTC; CDR3aa: CASSPVHNKNIQYF
abundance: -; d_gene: TRBD1; j_gene: TRBJ1-1; v_gene: TRBV7-9; CDR3nt: TGTGCCAGCAGCTTATCGACAGGGGGCCCTTTCGGCACTGAAGCTTTCTTT; CDR3aa: CASSLSTGGPFGTEAFF
abundance: -; d_gene: -; j_gene: TRBJ1-2; v_gene: TRBV7-2; CDR3nt: TGTGCCAGCAGCTTCACGGACAACTTACTTTATGGCTACACCTTC; CDR3aa: CASSFTDNLLYGYTF
abundance: -; d_gene: -; j_gene: TRBJ2-3; v_gene: TRBV19; CDR3nt: TGTGCCAGTGGGGTCGGAGGAGCCCTCACAGATACGCAGTATTTT; CDR3aa: CASGVGGALTDTQYF
abundance: -; d_gene: -; j_gene: TRBJ2-2; v_gene: TRBV24-1; CDR3nt: TGTGCCACGACTGGACAGTCTATGAGCGGGGAGCTGTTTTTT; CDR3aa: CATTGQSMSGELFF
abundance: once; d_gene: TRBD1; j_gene: TRBJ2-7; v_gene: TRBV29-1; CDR3nt: TGCAGCGTTGGACAGGGGGCGCAAGAGCAGTACTTC; CDR3aa: CSVGQGAQEQYF
abundance: -; d_gene: -; j_gene: TRBJ2-1; v_gene: TRBV29-1; CDR3nt: TGCAGCGTTGTCCTGGCGGTAAATGAGCAGTTCTTC; CDR3aa: CSVVLAVNEQFF
abundance: -; d_gene: -; j_gene: TRBJ2-2; v_gene: TRBV5-6; CDR3nt: TGTGCCAGCAGCCCCCCGGACTACCTGAACACCGGGGAGCTGTTTTTT; CDR3aa: CASSPPDYLNTGELFF
abundance: -; d_gene: -; j_gene: TRBJ2-7; v_gene: TRBV4-3; CDR3nt: TGCGCCAGCAGCCAAGAGCGGCCTAGCGAATACGAGCAGTACTTC; CDR3aa: CASSQERPSEYEQYF
abundance: -; d_gene: TRBD1; j_gene: TRBJ2-7; v_gene: TRBV7-3; CDR3nt: TGTGCCAGCAGCTGCCCGGGACAGGGGGCCCAACTCGGCTCCTACGAGCAGTACTTC; CDR3aa: CASSCPGQGAQLGSYEQYF
abundance: -; d_gene: TRBD2; j_gene: TRBJ2-1; v_gene: TRBV28; CDR3nt: TGTGCCAGCAGTTTATGGGGCGGGAGTCGGAACAATGAGCAGTTCTTC; CDR3aa: CASSLWGGSRNNEQFF
abundance: -; d_gene: -; j_gene: TRBJ1-2; v_gene: TRBV28; CDR3nt: TGTGCCAGCAGTTTAGGAGGGGACCACTATGGCTACACCTTC; CDR3aa: CASSLGGDHYGYTF
abundance: -; d_gene: -; j_gene: TRBJ1-6; v_gene: TRBV27; CDR3nt: TGTGCCAGTCGGGATGCCCATTCACCCCTCCACTTT; CDR3aa: CASRDAHSPLHF
abundance: few; d_gene: -; j_gene: TRBJ2-3; v_gene: TRBV7-6; CDR3nt: TGTGCCAGCAGTTGGTCGACTAGAGGTGTGGATACGCAGTATTTT; CDR3aa: CASSWSTRGVDTQYF
abundance: once; d_gene: -; j_gene: TRBJ1-1; v_gene: TRBV4-3; CDR3nt: TGCGCCAGCAGCCAAGATGGGAACACTGAAGCTTTCTTT; CDR3aa: CASSQDGNTEAFF
abundance: -; d_gene: TRBD1; j_gene: TRBJ2-7; v_gene: TRBV9; CDR3nt: TGTGCCAGCAGCGTATCAGGGGGCGAGCAGTACTTC; CDR3aa: CASSVSGGEQYF
abundance: once; d_gene: TRBD2; j_gene: TRBJ2-7; v_gene: TRBV30; CDR3nt: TGTGCCTGGAGTGAACTAGCGGGCCTGGGGACCTACGAGCAGTACTTC; CDR3aa: CAWSELAGLGTYEQYF
abundance: -; d_gene: TRBD2; j_gene: TRBJ2-1; v_gene: TRBV28; CDR3nt: TGTGCCAGCAGTTTACCCCCCGGGACTATCTCCTACAATGAGCAGTTCTTC; CDR3aa: CASSLPPGTISYNEQFF
abundance: -; d_gene: -; j_gene: TRBJ1-6; v_gene: TRBV7-2; CDR3nt: TGTGCCAGCAGCTTACTTGGGCAGTCACCCCTCCACTTT; CDR3aa: CASSLLGQSPLHF
abundance: -; d_gene: -; j_gene: TRBJ2-1; v_gene: TRBV19; CDR3nt: TGTGCCAGTAGTATCTGGCGGGGACGCTCCTACAATGAGCAGTTCTTC; CDR3aa: CASSIWRGRSYNEQFF
abundance: once; d_gene: -; j_gene: TRBJ2-2; v_gene: TRBV7-9; CDR3nt: TGTGCCAGCAGCTCGCAGAATAGCGGCCCCCATGGCGGGGAGCTGTTTTTT; CDR3aa: CASSSQNSGPHGGELFF
abundance: -; d_gene: TRBD2; j_gene: TRBJ2-3; v_gene: TRBV6-2/TRBV6-3; CDR3nt: TGTGCCAGCAGCACCTCCACTAGCGGGGGCCTGGGAGATACGCAGTATTTT; CDR3aa: CASSTSTSGGLGDTQYF
abundance: -; d_gene: TRBD1; j_gene: TRBJ1-4; v_gene: TRBV7-2; CDR3nt: TGTGCCAGCAGCGATAGGACAGGGGAAAAACTGTTTTTT; CDR3aa: CASSDRTGEKLFF
abundance: once; d_gene: -; j_gene: TRBJ1-2; v_gene: TRBV4-3; CDR3nt: TGCGCCAGCAGCCCCACACAGTACTATGGCTACACCTTC; CDR3aa: CASSPTQYYGYTF
abundance: once; d_gene: TRBD1; j_gene: TRBJ1-1; v_gene: TRBV6-4; CDR3nt: TGTGCCAGCAGTGACTCCTTGGAACGACAGGGGAACACTGAAGCTTTCTTT; CDR3aa: CASSDSLERQGNTEAFF
abundance: once; d_gene: -; j_gene: TRBJ2-3; v_gene: TRBV7-6; CDR3nt: TGTGCCAGCAGCTTAGTACAGGTCGGAGATACGCAGTATTTT; CDR3aa: CASSLVQVGDTQYF
abundance: once; d_gene: TRBD1; j_gene: TRBJ1-2; v_gene: TRBV28; CDR3nt: TGTGCCAGCAGTGGCACAGGGGACTATGGCTACACCTTC; CDR3aa: CASSGTGDYGYTF